This entry lists 8 T cell receptor beta chains sequenced from one sample in a study of T cell repertoires in cytomegalovirus infection. Their antigens remain unidentified. TCRdb itself ran the reads through MiXCR, one entry per CDR3 protein. The table lists about 570,000 distinct CDR3 sequences, 40% of them singletons. The input for sequencing was cultured PBMCs, taken from culture after CMV antigen stimulation. The receptors stem from a human donor in good health (CMV status not recorded). Some clones in this sample may be carry-over from other donors' samples.

CDR3 DNA sequence: TGTGCCAGCAGCATCCAAACCGGGACTAGCGGGAGCGAGCAGTACTTC. Protein: CASSIQTGTSGSEQYF. The chain has TRBV7-8 and TRBJ2-7, with 14 bases fitting TRBD2. The CDR3 length is 16 residues. V lost 5 bases, J lost 6 bases, and 9 bases stayed unmatched. Germline-derived CDR1 and CDR2 are SGHVS and FQNEAQ.

The J gene is TRBJ2-1, the V gene TRBV7-9; D unresolved. This CDR3 contains 14 residues. CDR1 is SEHNR and CDR2 is FQNEAQ in the germline V gene (reference sequence). V was trimmed by 1 base and J by 4 bases, leaving 8 bases between them. The CDR3 nucleotides read TGTGCCAGCAGCTTAGAGGAGCGATACAATGAGCAGTTCTTC. Translated: CASSLEERYNEQFF.

The chain combines TRBV7-2 with TRBJ2-1; no clear D. Trimming removed 5 bases at V and 3 bases at J, with 8 bases between. This CDR3 is 13 amino acids long. Germline V gene lookup returns CDR1 SGHTA and CDR2 FQGNSA. For the CDR3, the DNA is TGTGCCAGCAGCGTCCCCTACTACAATGAGCAGTTCTTC. Protein sequence: CASSVPYYNEQFF. Using reference TRBV7-2 and TRBJ2-1 for the parts outside the CDR3, the full variable domain is GAGVSQSPSNKVTEKGKDVELRCDPISGHTALYWYRQSLGQGLEFLIYFQGNSAPDKSGLPSDRFSAERTGGSVSTLTIQRTQQEDSAVYLCASSVPYYNEQFFGPGTRLTVL.

Here the CDR3 DNA reads TGCGCCAGCAGCCACAAGATCCTGCCCTATAATGATTCACCCCTCCACTTT. The encoded protein is CASSHKILPYNDSPLHF. The chain employs TRBV4-1 and TRBJ1-6, with D unresolved. Trimming left V 3 bases short and J 8 bases short, with 20 bases between. Looked up from germline, CDR1 is MGHRA and CDR2 is YSYEKL. The CDR3 is 17 residues long.

This clonotype was picked up a small number of times. The J gene is TRBJ2-3, the V gene TRBV7-2; D remains unclear. CDR3 length equals 14 residues. With 5 bases removed from V and 0 bases from J, the gap between germline ends came to 9 bases. In germline, CDR1 is SGHTA, CDR2 FQGNSA. The CDR3 DNA is TGTGCCAGCAGCGGGATTACTAGCACAGATACGCAGTATTTT. Translating it yields CASSGITSTDTQYF.

The chain uses TRBV20-1 and TRBJ1-1, with no clear D. The CDR3 length is 12 residues. Germline lookup yields CDR1 DFQATT and CDR2 SNEGSKA (reference sequence). Trimming shortened V by 6 bases and J by 1 base, and 9 bases separated the two germline ends. Here the CDR3 reads CSASHRNTEAFF. DNA of the CDR3: TGCAGTGCCTCACATCGGAACACTGAAGCTTTCTTT.

V and J are TRBV27 and TRBJ1-2; weak D call: TRBD1 (5 bases). The V end lost 6 bases, the J end lost 5 bases, and 19 bases lay between the germline ends. Germline V CDR1 and CDR2: MNHEY, SMNVEV (reference sequence). This CDR3 is 15 amino acids long. CDR3 coding DNA: TGTGCCAGCAGCCCTACTACCATGACAGCGTATGGCTACACCTTC. Its protein is CASSPTTMTAYGYTF.

This clonotype came up a few times. This chain joins TRBV7-8 and TRBJ2-1; 12 bases fit TRBD2. The CDR3 contains 17 residues. Per the germline V gene, CDR1 is SGHVS and CDR2 is FQNEAQ. V trimming: 5 bases; J trimming: 6 bases; junction bases outside the gene matches: 11. In DNA, the CDR3 is TGTGCCAGCAGCATAGGGACTAGCGGGTTTTCTTCCAATGAGCAGTTCTTC. Residues: CASSIGTSGFSSNEQFF.